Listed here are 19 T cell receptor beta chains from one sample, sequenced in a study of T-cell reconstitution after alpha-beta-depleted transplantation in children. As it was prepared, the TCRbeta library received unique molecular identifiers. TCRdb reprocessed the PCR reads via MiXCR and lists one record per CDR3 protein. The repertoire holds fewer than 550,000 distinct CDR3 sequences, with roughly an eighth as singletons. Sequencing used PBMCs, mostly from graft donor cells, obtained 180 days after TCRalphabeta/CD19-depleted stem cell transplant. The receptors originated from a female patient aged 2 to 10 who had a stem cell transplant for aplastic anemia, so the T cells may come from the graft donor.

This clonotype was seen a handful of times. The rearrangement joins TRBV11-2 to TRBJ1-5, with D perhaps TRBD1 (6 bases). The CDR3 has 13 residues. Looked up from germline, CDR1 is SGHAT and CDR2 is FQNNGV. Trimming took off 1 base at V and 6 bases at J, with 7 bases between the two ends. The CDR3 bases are TGTGCCAGCAGCTTAGGCAGGGGTCAGCCCCAGCATTTT. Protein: CASSLGRGQPQHF.

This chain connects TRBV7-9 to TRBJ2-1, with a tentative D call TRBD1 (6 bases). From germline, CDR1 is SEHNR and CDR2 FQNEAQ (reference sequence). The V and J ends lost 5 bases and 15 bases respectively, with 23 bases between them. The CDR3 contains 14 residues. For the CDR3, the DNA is TGTGCCAGCAGCGACGAAAGGAGTACAGGGCGGAGGTTCTTC. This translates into CASSDERSTGRRFF.

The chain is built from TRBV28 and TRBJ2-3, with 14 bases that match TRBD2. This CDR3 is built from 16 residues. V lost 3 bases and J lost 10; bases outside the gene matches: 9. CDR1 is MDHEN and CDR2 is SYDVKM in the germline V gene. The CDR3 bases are TGTGCCAGCAGTTTTGAGCGGACTAGCGGGAGGTGGCCGCAGTATTTT. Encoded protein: CASSFERTSGRWPQYF.

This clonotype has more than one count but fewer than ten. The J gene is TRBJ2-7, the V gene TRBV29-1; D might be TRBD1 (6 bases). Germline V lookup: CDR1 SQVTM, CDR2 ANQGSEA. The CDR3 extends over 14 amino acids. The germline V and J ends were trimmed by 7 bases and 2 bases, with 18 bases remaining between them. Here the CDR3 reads CSAAPKQGTYEQYF. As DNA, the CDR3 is TGCAGCGCCGCCCCGAAACAGGGTACCTACGAGCAGTACTTC.

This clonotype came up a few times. CDR3 nucleotides: TGTGCCAGCAGCCGAGATCTGAAAGCTGAAGCTTTCTTT. This translates into CASSRDLKAEAFF. The genes are TRBV7-3 and TRBJ1-1, with D uncertain. This CDR3 spans 13 amino acids. V was shortened by 5 bases and J by 6 bases, with 13 bases between the two germline ends. Germline values: CDR1 SGHTA, CDR2 FQGTGA.

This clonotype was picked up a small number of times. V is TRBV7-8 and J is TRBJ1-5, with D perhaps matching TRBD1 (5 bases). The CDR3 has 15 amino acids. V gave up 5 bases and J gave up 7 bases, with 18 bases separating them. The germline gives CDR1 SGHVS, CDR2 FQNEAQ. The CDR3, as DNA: TGTGCCAGCAGCCCGCAAGGGCCCTGGGGGCAGCCCCAGCATTTT. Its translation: CASSPQGPWGQPQHF.

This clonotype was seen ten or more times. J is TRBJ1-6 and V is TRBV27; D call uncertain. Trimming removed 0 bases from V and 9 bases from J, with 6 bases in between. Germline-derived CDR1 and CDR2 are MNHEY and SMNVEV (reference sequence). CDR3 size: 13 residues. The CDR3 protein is CASSLSGFSPLHF. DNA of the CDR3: TGTGCCAGCAGTTTATCAGGGTTTTCACCCCTCCACTTT.

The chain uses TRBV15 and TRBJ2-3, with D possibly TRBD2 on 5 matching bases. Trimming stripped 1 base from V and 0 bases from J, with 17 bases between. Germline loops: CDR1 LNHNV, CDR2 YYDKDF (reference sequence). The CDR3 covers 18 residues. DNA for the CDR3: TGTGCCACCAGCAGAGTGGGCGGGCTGATTTCTAGCACAGATACGCAGTATTTT. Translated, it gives CATSRVGGLISSTDTQYF.

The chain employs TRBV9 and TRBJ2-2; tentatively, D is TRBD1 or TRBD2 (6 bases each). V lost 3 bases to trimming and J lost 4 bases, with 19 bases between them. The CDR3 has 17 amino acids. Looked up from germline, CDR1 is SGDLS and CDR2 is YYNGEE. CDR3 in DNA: TGTGCCAGCAGCGACCGAGAGTGGGGGGCCGTCACCGGGGAGCTGTTTTTT. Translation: CASSDREWGAVTGELFF.

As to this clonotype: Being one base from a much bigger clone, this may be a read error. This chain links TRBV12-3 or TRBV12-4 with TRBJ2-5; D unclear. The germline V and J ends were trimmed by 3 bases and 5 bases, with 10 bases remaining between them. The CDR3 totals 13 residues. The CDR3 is CASSFRVCETQYF. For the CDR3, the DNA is TGTGCCAGCAGTTTTCGGGTTTGTGAGACCCAGTACTTC.

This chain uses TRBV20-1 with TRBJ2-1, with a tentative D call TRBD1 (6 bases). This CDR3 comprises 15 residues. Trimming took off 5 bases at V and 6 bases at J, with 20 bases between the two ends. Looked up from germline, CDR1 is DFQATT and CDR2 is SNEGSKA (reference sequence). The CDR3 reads CSAPAGRGSGNEQFF. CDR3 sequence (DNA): TGCAGTGCTCCCGCGGGCAGGGGATCCGGCAATGAGCAGTTCTTC.

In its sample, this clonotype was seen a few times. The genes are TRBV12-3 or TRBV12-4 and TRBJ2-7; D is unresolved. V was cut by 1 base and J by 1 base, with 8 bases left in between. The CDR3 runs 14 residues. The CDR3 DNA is TGTGCCAGCAGTTTAGAAGGCCATTCCTACGAGCAGTACGTC. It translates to CASSLEGHSYEQYV.

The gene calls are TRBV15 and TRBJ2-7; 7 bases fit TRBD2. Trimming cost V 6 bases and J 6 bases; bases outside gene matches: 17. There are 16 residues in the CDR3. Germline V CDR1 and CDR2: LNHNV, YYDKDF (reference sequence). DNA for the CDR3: TGTGCCACCAGTTTGACGGGAGGCCCAACTTCTACCGAGCAGTACTTC. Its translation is CATSLTGGPTSTEQYF. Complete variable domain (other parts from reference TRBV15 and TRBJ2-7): DAMVIQNPRYQVTQFGKPVTLSCSQTLNHNVMYWYQQKSSQAPKLLFHYYDKDFNNEADTPDNFQSRRPNTSFCFLDIRSPGLGDTAMYLCATSLTGGPTSTEQYFGPGTRLTVT.

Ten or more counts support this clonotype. The CDR3, as DNA: TGCAGCGCCGATGACACCGGGGAGCTGTTTTTT. Its translation: CSADDTGELFF. The genes are TRBV29-1 and TRBJ2-2, with unresolved D. Trimming removed 7 bases from V and 3 bases from J, with 6 bases in between. The germline CDR1 and CDR2 sequences are SQVTM and ANQGSEA. The CDR3 covers 11 residues.

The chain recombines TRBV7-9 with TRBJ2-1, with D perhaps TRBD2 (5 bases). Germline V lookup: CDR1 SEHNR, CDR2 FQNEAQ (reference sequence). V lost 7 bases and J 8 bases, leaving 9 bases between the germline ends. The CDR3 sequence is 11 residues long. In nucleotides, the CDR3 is TGTGCCAGCAACAAGGAGGATGAGCAGTTCTTC. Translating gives CASNKEDEQFF.

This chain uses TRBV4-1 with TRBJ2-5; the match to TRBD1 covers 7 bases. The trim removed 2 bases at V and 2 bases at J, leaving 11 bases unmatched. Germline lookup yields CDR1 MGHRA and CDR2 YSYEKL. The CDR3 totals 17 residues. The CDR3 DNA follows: TGCGCCAGCAGCCAATTCGATTCCGGGACAGCACAAGAGACCCAGTACTTC. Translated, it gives CASSQFDSGTAQETQYF.

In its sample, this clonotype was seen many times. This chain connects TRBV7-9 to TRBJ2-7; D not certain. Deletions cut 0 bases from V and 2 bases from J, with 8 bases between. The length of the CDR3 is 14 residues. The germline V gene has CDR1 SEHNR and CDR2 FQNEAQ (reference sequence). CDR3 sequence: CASSLARQTYEQYF. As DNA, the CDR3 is TGTGCCAGCAGCTTAGCAAGGCAGACCTACGAGCAGTACTTC.

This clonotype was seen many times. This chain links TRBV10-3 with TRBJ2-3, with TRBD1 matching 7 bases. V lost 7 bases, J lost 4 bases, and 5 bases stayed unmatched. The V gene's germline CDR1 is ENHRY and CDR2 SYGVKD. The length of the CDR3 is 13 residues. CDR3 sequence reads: CAINYRGSDTQYF. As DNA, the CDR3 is TGTGCCATCAATTACAGGGGATCAGATACGCAGTATTTT.

The CDR3 sequence: CSARAISYEQYF. The CDR3 bases are TGCAGTGCTAGAGCCATCTCCTACGAGCAGTACTTC. The rearrangement joins TRBV20-1 to TRBJ2-7, with D uncertain. The CDR3 runs 12 residues. Germline-derived CDR1 and CDR2 are DFQATT and SNEGSKA (reference sequence). V was clipped by 1 base and J by 0 bases, with 4 bases between them.